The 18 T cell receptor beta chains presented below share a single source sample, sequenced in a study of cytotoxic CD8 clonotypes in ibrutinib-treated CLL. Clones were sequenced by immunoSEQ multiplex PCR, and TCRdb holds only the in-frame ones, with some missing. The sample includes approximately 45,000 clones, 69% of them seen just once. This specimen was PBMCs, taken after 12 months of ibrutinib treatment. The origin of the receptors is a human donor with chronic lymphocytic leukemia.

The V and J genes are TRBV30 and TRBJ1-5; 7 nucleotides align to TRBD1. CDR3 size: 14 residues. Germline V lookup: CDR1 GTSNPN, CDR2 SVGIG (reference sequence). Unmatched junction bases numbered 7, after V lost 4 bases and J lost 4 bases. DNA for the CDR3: TGTGCCTGGATGGGGCAGGGGGGGAATCAGCCCCAGCATTTT. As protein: CAWMGQGGNQPQHF.

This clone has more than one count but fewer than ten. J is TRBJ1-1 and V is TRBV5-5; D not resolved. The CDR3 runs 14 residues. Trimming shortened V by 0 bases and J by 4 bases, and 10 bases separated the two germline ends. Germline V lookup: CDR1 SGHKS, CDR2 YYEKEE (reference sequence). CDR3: CASSLDMSVTEAFF. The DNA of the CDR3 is TGTGCCAGCAGCTTGGACATGTCGGTCACTGAAGCTTTCTTT. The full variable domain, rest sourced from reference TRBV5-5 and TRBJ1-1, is DAGVTQSPTHLIKTRGQQVTLRCSPISGHKSVSWYQQVLGQGPQFIFQYYEKEERGRGNFPDRFSARQFPNYSSELNVNALLLGDSALYLCASSLDMSVTEAFFGQGTRLTVV.

The CDR3 DNA reads as TGCGCCAGCAGCTTGGATGGATCGAACACTGAAGCTTTCTTT. Amino acids: CASSLDGSNTEAFF. This chain links TRBV5-1 with TRBJ1-1; D is unclear. The CDR3 totals 14 residues. Per germline, CDR1 SGHRS and CDR2 YFSETQ. Trimming took off 0 bases at V and 1 base at J, with 7 bases between the two ends. The complete variable domain, with remaining parts taken from reference TRBV5-1 and TRBJ1-1, reads KAGVTQTPRYLIKTRGQQVTLSCSPISGHRSVSWYQQTPGQGLQFLFEYFSETQRNKGNFPGRFSGRQFSNSRSEMNVSTLELGDSALYLCASSLDGSNTEAFFGQGTRLTVV.

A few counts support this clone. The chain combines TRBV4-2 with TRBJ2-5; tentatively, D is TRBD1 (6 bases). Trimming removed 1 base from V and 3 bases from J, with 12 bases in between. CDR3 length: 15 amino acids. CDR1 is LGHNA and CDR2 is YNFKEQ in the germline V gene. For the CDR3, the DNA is TGTGCCAGCAGCCAAGTTCGGACAGATAAAGAGACCCAGTACTTC. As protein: CASSQVRTDKETQYF.

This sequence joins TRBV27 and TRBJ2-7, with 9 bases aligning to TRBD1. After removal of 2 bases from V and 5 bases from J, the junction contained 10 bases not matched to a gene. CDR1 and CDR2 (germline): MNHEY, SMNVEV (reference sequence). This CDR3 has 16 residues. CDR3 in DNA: TGTGCCAGCAGTTTACTCCGACAGGGGGACGACGACGAGCAGTACTTC. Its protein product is CASSLLRQGDDDEQYF.

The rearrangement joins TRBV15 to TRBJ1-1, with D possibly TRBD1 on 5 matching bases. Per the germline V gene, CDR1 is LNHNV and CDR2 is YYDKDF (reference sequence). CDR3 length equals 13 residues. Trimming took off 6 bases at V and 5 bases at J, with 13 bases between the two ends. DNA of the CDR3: TGTGCCACCAGTGGGACGGAGGGGACTGAAGCTTTCTTT. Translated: CATSGTEGTEAFF.

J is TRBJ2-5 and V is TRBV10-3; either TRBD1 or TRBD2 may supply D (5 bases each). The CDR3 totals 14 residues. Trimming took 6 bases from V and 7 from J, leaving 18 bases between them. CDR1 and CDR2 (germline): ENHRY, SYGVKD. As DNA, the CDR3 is TGTGCCATCAGGTCCGAGACGGGGCCGGCGACCCAGTACTTC. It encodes CAIRSETGPATQYF.

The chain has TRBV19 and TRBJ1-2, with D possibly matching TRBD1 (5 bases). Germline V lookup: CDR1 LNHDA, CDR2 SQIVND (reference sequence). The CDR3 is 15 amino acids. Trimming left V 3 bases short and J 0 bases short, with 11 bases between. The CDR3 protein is CASSIGDGANYGYTF. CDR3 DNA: TGTGCCAGTAGTATTGGGGACGGAGCTAACTATGGCTACACCTTC. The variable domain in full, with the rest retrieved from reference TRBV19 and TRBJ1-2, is DGGITQSPKYLFRKEGQNVTLSCEQNLNHDAMYWYRQDPGQGLRLIYYSQIVNDFQKGDIAEGYSVSREKKESFPLTVTSAQKNPTAFYLCASSIGDGANYGYTFGSGTRLTVV.

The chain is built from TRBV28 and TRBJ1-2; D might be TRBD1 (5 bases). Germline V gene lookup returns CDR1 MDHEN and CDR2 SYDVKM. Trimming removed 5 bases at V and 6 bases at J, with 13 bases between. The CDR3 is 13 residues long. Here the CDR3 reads CASSQRQRDGYTF. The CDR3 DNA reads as TGTGCCAGCAGTCAAAGACAGAGGGATGGCTACACCTTC.

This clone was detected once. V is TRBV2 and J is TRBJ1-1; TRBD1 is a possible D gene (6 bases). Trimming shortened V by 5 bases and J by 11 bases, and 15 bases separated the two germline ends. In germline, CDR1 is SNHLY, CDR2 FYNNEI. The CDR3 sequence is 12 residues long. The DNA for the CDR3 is TGTGCCAGCAGTCATCTATACAGGGAGGCTTTCTTT. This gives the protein CASSHLYREAFF.

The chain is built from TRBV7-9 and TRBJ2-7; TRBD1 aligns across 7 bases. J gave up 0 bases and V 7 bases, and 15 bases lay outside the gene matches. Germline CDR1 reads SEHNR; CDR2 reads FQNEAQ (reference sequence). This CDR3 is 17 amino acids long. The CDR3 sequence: CASTSHIGQASSYEQYF. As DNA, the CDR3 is TGTGCCAGCACCTCTCATATAGGACAGGCTTCCTCCTACGAGCAGTACTTC. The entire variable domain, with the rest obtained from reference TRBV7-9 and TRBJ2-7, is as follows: DTGVSQNPRHKITKRGQNVTFRCDPISEHNRLYWYRQTLGQGPEFLTYFQNEAQLEKSRLLSDRFSAERPKGSFSTLEIQRTEQGDSAMYLCASTSHIGQASSYEQYFGPGTRLTVT.

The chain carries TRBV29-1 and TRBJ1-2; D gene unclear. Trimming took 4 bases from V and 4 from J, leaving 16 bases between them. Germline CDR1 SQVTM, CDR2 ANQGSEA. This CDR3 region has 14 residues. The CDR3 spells CSVGRVSDVYGYTF. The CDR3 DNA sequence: TGCAGCGTTGGGAGGGTCTCGGACGTCTATGGCTACACCTTC.

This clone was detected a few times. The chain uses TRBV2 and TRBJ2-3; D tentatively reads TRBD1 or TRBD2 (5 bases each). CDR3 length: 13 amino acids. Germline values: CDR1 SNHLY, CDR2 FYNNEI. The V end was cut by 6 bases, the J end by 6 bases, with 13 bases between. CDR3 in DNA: TGTGCCAGCAGACAACTAGGGGCGGATACGCAGTATTTT. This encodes CASRQLGADTQYF.

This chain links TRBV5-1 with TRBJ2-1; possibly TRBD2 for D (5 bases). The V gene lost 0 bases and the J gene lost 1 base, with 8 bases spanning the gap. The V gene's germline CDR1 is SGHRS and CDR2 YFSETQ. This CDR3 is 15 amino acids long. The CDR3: CASSLAGISYNEQFF. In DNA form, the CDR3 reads TGCGCCAGCAGCTTGGCCGGGATATCCTACAATGAGCAGTTCTTC.

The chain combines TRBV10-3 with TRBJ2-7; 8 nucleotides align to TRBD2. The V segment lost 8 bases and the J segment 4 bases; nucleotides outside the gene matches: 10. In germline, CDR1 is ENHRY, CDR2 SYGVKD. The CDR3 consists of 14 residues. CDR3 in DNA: TGTGCCATCCAGGTTGCGGGGGGAGTATACGAGCAGTACTTC. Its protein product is CAIQVAGGVYEQYF.

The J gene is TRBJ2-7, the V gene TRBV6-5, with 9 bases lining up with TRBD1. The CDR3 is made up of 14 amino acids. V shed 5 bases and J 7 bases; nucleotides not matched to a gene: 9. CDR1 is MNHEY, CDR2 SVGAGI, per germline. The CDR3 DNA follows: TGTGCCAGCAGTCGATCCAGACAGGGGGTTGAGCAGTACTTC. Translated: CASSRSRQGVEQYF.

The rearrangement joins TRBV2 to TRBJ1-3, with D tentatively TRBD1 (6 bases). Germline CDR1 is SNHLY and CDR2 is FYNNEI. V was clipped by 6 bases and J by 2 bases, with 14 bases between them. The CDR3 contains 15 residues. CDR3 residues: CASSWWRGAGNTIYF. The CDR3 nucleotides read TGTGCCAGCAGCTGGTGGAGGGGGGCTGGAAACACCATATATTTT. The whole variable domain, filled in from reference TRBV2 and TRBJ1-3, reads EPEVTQTPSHQVTQMGQEVILRCVPISNHLYFYWYRQILGQKVEFLVSFYNNEISEKSEIFDDQFSVERPDGSNFTLKIRSTKLEDSAMYFCASSWWRGAGNTIYFGEGSWLTVV.

The CDR3 region has the DNA TGTGCCACCACCTTCGGCGGGGCCACCTACAATGAGCAGTTCTTC. Translation gives CATTFGGATYNEQFF. V is TRBV7-8 and J is TRBJ2-1; perhaps TRBD2 as D (6 bases). The CDR3 has 15 residues. Per the germline V gene, CDR1 is SGHVS and CDR2 is FQNEAQ. Deletions cut 10 bases from V and 2 bases from J, with 18 bases between.